Listed below are T cell receptor beta chains from one sample, sequenced in a study of CD8 T cells in ankylosing spondylitis. A single record per CDR3 protein comes from TCRdb applying MiXCR to the 5' RACE reads. The table has some 290,000 distinct CDR3 sequences, around 18% seen once. Sequenced: blood, either unsorted or a sorted T cell fraction (not recorded which). All receptors derive from a male donor with ankylosing spondylitis or in good health (not recorded which). Both conserved end residues are part of each CDR3. Fields, in order: clone size, J gene, D gene, V gene, CDR3 protein, CDR3 DNA. The D gene is left open where the match is weak. Rows may omit the clone size; those that give it use once, few, many or a size class.

abundance: once; j_gene: TRBJ1-6; d_gene: .; v_gene: TRBV4-2; CDR3aa: CASSQAAASSYNSPLHF; CDR3nt: TGTGCCAGCAGCCAAGCGGCAGCGAGCTCCTATAATTCACCCCTCCACTTT
abundance: few; j_gene: TRBJ1-1; d_gene: TRBD1; v_gene: TRBV30; CDR3aa: CAWSASTGYTEAFF; CDR3nt: TGTGCCTGGAGTGCCTCGACAGGGTACACTGAAGCTTTCTTT
abundance: few; j_gene: TRBJ2-2; d_gene: .; v_gene: TRBV5-1; CDR3aa: CASSLSASRSTGELFF; CDR3nt: TGCGCCAGCAGCTTGTCGGCTAGCAGGAGCACCGGGGAGCTGTTTTTT
abundance: many; j_gene: TRBJ2-1; d_gene: TRBD2; v_gene: TRBV5-1; CDR3aa: CASRAASGINEQFF; CDR3nt: TGCGCCAGCAGAGCCGCTAGCGGGATCAATGAGCAGTTCTTC
abundance: few; j_gene: TRBJ2-1; d_gene: .; v_gene: TRBV10-3; CDR3aa: CAISDRDRDMNEQFF; CDR3nt: TGTGCCATCAGTGACCGGGACCGAGATATGAATGAGCAGTTCTTC
abundance: few; j_gene: TRBJ2-5; d_gene: .; v_gene: TRBV29-1; CDR3aa: CSVVPRRSGETQYF; CDR3nt: TGCAGCGTTGTCCCGAGGAGGTCTGGAGAGACCCAGTACTTC
abundance: few; j_gene: TRBJ2-1; d_gene: TRBD2; v_gene: TRBV12-3/TRBV12-4; CDR3aa: CASTRLADNNEQFF; CDR3nt: TGTGCCAGCACCAGACTAGCGGATAACAATGAGCAGTTCTTC
abundance: .; j_gene: TRBJ2-3; d_gene: TRBD2; v_gene: TRBV9; CDR3aa: CASSVGASGSDTQYF; CDR3nt: TGTGCCAGCAGCGTAGGGGCTAGCGGGTCGGATACGCAGTATTTT
abundance: few; j_gene: TRBJ2-3; d_gene: TRBD2; v_gene: TRBV5-1; CDR3aa: CASSLVSGLAGSTDTQYF; CDR3nt: TGCGCCAGCAGCTTGGTTTCGGGACTAGCGGGAAGCACAGATACGCAGTATTTT
abundance: .; j_gene: TRBJ2-1; d_gene: TRBD2; v_gene: TRBV4-1; CDR3aa: CASSQEERGVYNEQFF; CDR3nt: TGCGCCAGCAGCCAAGAGGAGCGGGGTGTATACAATGAGCAGTTCTTC
abundance: few; j_gene: TRBJ2-1; d_gene: TRBD2; v_gene: TRBV11-1; CDR3aa: CASRRDRDRHISGSLIEQFF; CDR3nt: TGTGCCAGCAGGCGAGACAGAGATCGACACATAAGCGGGAGTCTAATTGAGCAGTTCTTC
abundance: many; j_gene: TRBJ2-3; d_gene: .; v_gene: TRBV24-1; CDR3aa: CATSARGFSTDTQYF; CDR3nt: TGTGCCACCAGTGCAAGGGGGTTTAGCACAGATACGCAGTATTTT
abundance: few; j_gene: TRBJ2-2; d_gene: .; v_gene: TRBV20-1; CDR3aa: CSARPFTADPSRGTGELFF; CDR3nt: TGCAGTGCTAGGCCCTTTACTGCGGATCCCTCGAGGGGCACCGGGGAGCTGTTTTTT
abundance: few; j_gene: TRBJ2-1; d_gene: .; v_gene: TRBV11-2; CDR3aa: CASSFRGLVYSYNEQFF; CDR3nt: TGTGCCAGCAGCTTCCGGGGTCTAGTATACTCCTACAATGAGCAGTTCTTC
abundance: .; j_gene: TRBJ2-3; d_gene: TRBD2; v_gene: TRBV6-4; CDR3aa: CASSETSGPLDTQYF; CDR3nt: TGTGCCAGCAGTGAGACTAGCGGGCCCTTAGATACGCAGTATTTT
abundance: few; j_gene: TRBJ2-2; d_gene: TRBD1; v_gene: TRBV5-1; CDR3aa: CASSYTGTGAGELFF; CDR3nt: TGCGCCAGCAGCTACACCGGGACAGGGGCCGGGGAGCTGTTTTTT
abundance: few; j_gene: TRBJ2-2; d_gene: .; v_gene: TRBV3-1; CDR3aa: CASSQEGTTGELFF; CDR3nt: TGTGCCAGCAGCCAAGAAGGGACCACCGGGGAGCTGTTTTTT
abundance: few; j_gene: TRBJ2-1; d_gene: .; v_gene: TRBV12-3/TRBV12-4; CDR3aa: CASSYPGTNEQFF; CDR3nt: TGTGCCAGCAGTTACCCTGGGACCAATGAGCAGTTCTTC